This TCR beta chain stems from a study of T-cell memory formation after mild COVID-19. CDR1 and CDR2 (germline): MNHEY, SVGEGT. The CDR3 totals 14 residues. V gave up 4 bases and J gave up 3 bases, with 9 bases separating them. TCRdb reprocessed the 5' RACE reads via MiXCR and lists one record per CDR3 protein. The data hold about 390,000 distinct CDR3 sequences, with around 21% observed a single time. This clonotype was found a few times. This receptor was identified in an adult woman who had mild COVID-19 (a few samples of this study predate the infection). Cell type and time point are not known. The material sequenced was PBMCs or a T cell subset sorted from them (not recorded which). The genes are TRBV6-2 or TRBV6-3 and TRBJ2-2; D possibly corresponds to TRBD1 (6 bases). The CDR3 region is CASSWQGYTGELFF. The CDR3 DNA is TGTGCCAGCAGTTGGCAGGGGTACACCGGGGAGCTGTTTTTT.